This T cell receptor (beta chain) was sequenced during a study of blood T cells in healthy people across ages. It was with a sample-barcoded 5' primer and a J-beta primer mix that a second PCR of roughly 7 to 12 cycles was run. TCRdb ran MiXCR on the 5' RACE reads and lists one entry per CDR3 protein. The sample includes about 1 million distinct CDR3 sequences, 20% to 25% seen only once; the top ten take less than 0.75%. This clonotype was found a few times. The study drew donors from healthy Caucasian individuals in Russia aged roughly 6 to 95. It was approximately 9 milliliters of peripheral blood that were drawn from each donor. V was pared by 5 bases and J by 4 bases, with 17 bases of the junction left unmatched. Looked up from germline, CDR1 is DFQATT and CDR2 is SNEGSKA (reference sequence). The CDR3 runs to 18 residues. These sequences were also reported in another study, on T cells of mothers and their children.

The specimen was blood. The clonotype originates from a girl aged 2 to 9 in good health. V is TRBV20-1 and J is TRBJ1-5, with TRBD1 matching over 10 bases. CDR3 sequence (DNA): TGCAGTGCTGAAGGGGGGACAGGGGTATTTTCGGGGAATCAGCCCCAGCATTTT. It translates to CSAEGGTGVFSGNQPQHF.